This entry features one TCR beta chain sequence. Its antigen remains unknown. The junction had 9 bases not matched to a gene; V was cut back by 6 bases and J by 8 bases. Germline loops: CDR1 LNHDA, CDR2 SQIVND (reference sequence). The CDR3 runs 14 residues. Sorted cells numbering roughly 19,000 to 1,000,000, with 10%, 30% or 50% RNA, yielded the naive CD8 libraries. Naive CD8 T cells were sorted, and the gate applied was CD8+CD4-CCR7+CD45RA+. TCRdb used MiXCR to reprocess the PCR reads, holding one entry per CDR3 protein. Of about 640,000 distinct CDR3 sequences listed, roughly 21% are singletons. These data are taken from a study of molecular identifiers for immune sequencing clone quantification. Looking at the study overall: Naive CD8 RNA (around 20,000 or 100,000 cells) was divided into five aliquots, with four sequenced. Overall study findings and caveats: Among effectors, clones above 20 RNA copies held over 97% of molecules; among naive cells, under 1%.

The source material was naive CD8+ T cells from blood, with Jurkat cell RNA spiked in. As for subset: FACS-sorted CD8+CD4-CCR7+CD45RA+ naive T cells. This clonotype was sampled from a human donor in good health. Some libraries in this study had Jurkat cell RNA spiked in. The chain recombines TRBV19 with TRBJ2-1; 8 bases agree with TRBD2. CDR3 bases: TGTGCCAGTAGGACTAGCGATTTCTTCTATGAGCAGTTCTTC. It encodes CASRTSDFFYEQFF.